The source of this T cell receptor beta chain is a study of shared T cell receptors in the human thymus. Germline-derived CDR1 and CDR2 are MNHNS and SASEGT. The CDR3 runs 15 residues. Trimming shortened V by 8 bases and J by 0 bases, and 14 bases separated the two germline ends. Sequencing used immunoSEQ multiplex PCR; TCRdb keeps in-frame clones, though not all of them. The table shows approximately 68,000 clones, with 90% to 95% occurring only once. The chain recombines TRBV6-1 with TRBJ1-5; the D gene is possibly TRBD1 (6 bases). The material sequenced was thymocytes. This sequence was found in a human donor. CDR3 coding DNA: TGTGCCAGCGAACCGGGACAACATAGCAATCAGCCCCAGCATTTT. Amino acid sequence: CASEPGQHSNQPQHF.